This entry features one T cell receptor (beta chain) sequence. It has no known antigen specificity. The junction shows a germline mismatch at one end, possibly a read error. Libraries were constructed by 5' RACE. TCRdb lists the instrument as Illumina HiSeq 2500. A second about 7 to 12 cycle PCR used a sample-barcoded 5' primer and a J-beta primer mix. A unique molecular identifier was introduced onto each TCR beta cDNA molecule by a template-switch 5' adaptor carrying 12 random nucleotides. Each sample yielded at least 2.5 million CDR3-containing paired-end reads. First-strand cDNA was synthesized from all RNA with the Mint cDNA synthesis kit, primed by a TRBC-specific oligonucleotide. Following uracil-DNA glycosylase treatment, a first 18-cycle PCR with universal primers M1SS and BC2_uni_R was performed on all cDNA. In the source study's methods: For normalization, 1 million high-quality reads were randomly selected from each sample, with every read carrying a distinct molecular identifier. Reads sharing molecular identifiers were discarded rather than binned into consensus sequences. CDR3 identification, clonotype clustering and error correction used MiTCR with a Q25 quality threshold and the strictest error-elimination algorithm. A nonparametric unseen species model with Euler transformation was used to estimate lower-bound total TCR beta diversity. TCRdb reprocessing: public reads trimmed at Q25 with fastp, clones called with MiXCR, in-frame beta chains kept. Identical CDR3 proteins give one entry, which carries the most common genes and DNA. TCRdb's processing, not the study's, gives the V and J calls here. Across this sample there are approximately 800,000 distinct CDR3 sequences, with roughly 50% seen only once. The ten biggest clones cover under 50% of the sample.

This sample was taken from a study of blood T cells in healthy people across ages (dated by TCRdb to the mid-2010s). Turning to the overall study: In model experiments, template switching captured roughly one uniquely barcoded TCR beta cDNA molecule for every two T cells. Donors were grouped into four age groups: young (average roughly 15 years), middle-aged (roughly 40), aged (around 62) and long-lived (about 82). The study analyzed two additional independent replicas of 1 million unique cDNA reads from the same blood draw for two donors, one aged 18 to 29 and one aged 80 or older. Donors of different ages were randomly distributed across sequencing lanes to avoid experimental bias. The study measured age-related changes in TCR beta repertoire diversity using deep sequencing normalized with unique cDNA molecular identifiers. Beyond this particular receptor, the publication reports: Donor CMV infection status was unknown, potentially confounding age-related changes in expanded clonotypes. The long-lived group showed more naive CD4+ T cells, fewer expanded clones and increased TCR diversity than the aged group, suggesting age selection. There was a strong correlation between observed TCR beta diversity and the percentage of naive T cells measured by flow cytometry. Total diversity estimates from one million sequenced T cells were considered lower bounds and underestimates. Observed TCR beta diversity per million T cells fell roughly linearly with age, and a significant reduction was already apparent by age around 44. Since profiling was done on bulk unsorted PBMCs, naive and antigen-experienced compartments could not be conclusively compared.

The donors were roughly 40 Caucasian individuals from Russia, aged 6 to 90 years, who were systemically healthy. Each donor gave approximately 9.3 milliliters of peripheral blood, collected into EDTA-treated Vacutainer tubes. Ficoll-Paque density-gradient centrifugation was used to isolate PBMCs, with at least 7 million per sample. Trizol reagent was used to extract total RNA from PBMCs, with at least 6 micrograms per sample. For every donor, flow cytometry on a PBMC aliquot measured the percentage of naive CD45RAhigh/CD27high T cells. Based on the germline V gene, the CDR1 and CDR2 sequences are SGDLS and YYNGEE. Measured from the cysteine to the phenylalanine, the CDR3 is 16 residues long. Only the CDR3 DNA is retained, 48 bases long and in frame from the first base.

Recombination linked TRBV9 to TRBJ2-1, with a tentative D gene TRBD2 over 5 matching bases. This sequence originates from a man aged 80 or over in good health. Sequenced material: blood. The CDR3 in this case is CVSSVFEGRGYNEQFF. The DNA reads as follows: TGTGTCAGCAGCGTATTTGAGGGCCGCGGCTACAATGAGCAGTTCTTC. Beyond the CDR3, the reference TRBV9 and TRBJ2-1 genes provide the residues; the full variable domain reads: DSGVTQTPKHLITATGQRVTLRCSPRSGDLSVYWYQQSLDQGLQFLIQYYNGEERAKGNILERFSAQQFPDLHSELNLSSLELGDSALYFCVSSVFEGRGYNEQFFGPGTRLTVL.